The 26 T cell receptor beta chains listed next were all sequenced from one sample in a study of shared clonotypes between healthy human individuals. Produced via immunoSEQ multiplex PCR; TCRdb's table is partial and in-frame only. The sample includes some 550,000 clones, almost 97% of them seen just once. Specimen: naive CD4+ T cells sorted from blood. The subset is: CD45RA+ positively selected. These receptors came from a woman aged 25 to 39 in good health.

This chain uses TRBV7-8 with TRBJ2-7; D might be TRBD1 (6 bases). This CDR3 contains 14 residues. CDR1 is SGHVS, CDR2 FQNEAQ, per germline. Trimming took off 4 bases at V and 3 bases at J, with 13 bases between the two ends. The CDR3 DNA reads TGTGCCAGCAGCTCCCGTTGGGGGCTCTACGAGCAGTACTTC. Its translation: CASSSRWGLYEQYF.

This clone was picked up one time. This chain uses TRBV19 with TRBJ2-5; the D gene is possibly TRBD1 (6 bases). V lost 6 bases, J lost 4 bases, and 15 bases lay in between. The length of the CDR3 is 14 residues. CDR1 and CDR2 (germline): LNHDA, SQIVND (reference sequence). CDR3 region: CASSPQQGRETQYF. Here the CDR3 DNA reads TGTGCCAGTAGCCCTCAACAGGGACGAGAGACCCAGTACTTC.

The table lists this clone with a count of one. V gene TRBV7-9 combines with J gene TRBJ1-5; TRBD1 aligns across 7 bases. The CDR3 totals 13 residues. V dropped 5 bases and J dropped 7; count of bases not matched to a gene: 5. Germline V gives CDR1 SEHNR, CDR2 FQNEAQ (reference sequence). CDR3 sequence: CASSETGVQPQHF. DNA of the CDR3: TGTGCCAGCAGCGAAACAGGGGTGCAGCCCCAGCATTTT. The full variable domain, with the rest looked up from reference TRBV7-9 and TRBJ1-5, is DTGVSQNPRHKITKRGQNVTFRCDPISEHNRLYWYRQTLGQGPEFLTYFQNEAQLEKSRLLSDRFSAERPKGSFSTLEIQRTEQGDSAMYLCASSETGVQPQHFGDGTRLSIL.

The rearrangement links TRBV6-1 to TRBJ1-4; 8 bases are a match to TRBD1. Germline assignment: CDR1 MNHNS and CDR2 SASEGT. V trimming: 5 bases; J trimming: 7 bases; junction bases outside the gene matches: 6. This CDR3 is built from 14 residues. The DNA for the CDR3 is TGTGCCAGCAGTTCGACAGGGGAGGGTGAAAAACTGTTTTTT. This translates into CASSSTGEGEKLFF.

The V and J genes are TRBV9 and TRBJ2-1; TRBD2 matches 12 bases. This CDR3 is 16 amino acids long. V dropped 7 bases and J dropped 3; count of bases not matched to a gene: 8. Looked up from germline, CDR1 is SGDLS and CDR2 is YYNGEE. CDR3 DNA sequence: TGTGCCAGCTGCCTGGAGGGACTAGCGGGCTACAATGAGCAGTTCTTC. This translates into CASCLEGLAGYNEQFF.

The chain combines TRBV6-5 with TRBJ1-1; 8 bases line up with TRBD1. The CDR3 extends over 16 amino acids. The germline CDR1 and CDR2 sequences are MNHEY and SVGAGI. The trim removed 0 bases at V and 2 bases at J, leaving 5 bases unmatched. CDR3 bases: TGTGCCAGCAGTTACTCGCCACAGGGGGTTAACACTGAAGCTTTCTTT. It yields the protein CASSYSPQGVNTEAFF.

The chain combines TRBV30 with TRBJ2-1, with D possibly being TRBD1 (6 bases). The V gene's germline CDR1 is GTSNPN and CDR2 SVGIG (reference sequence). The V end was cut by 3 bases, the J end by 6 bases, with 15 bases between. The CDR3 has 14 amino acids. The DNA for the CDR3 is TGTGCCTGGAGCTTTGGACAGAGGCTCAATGAGCAGTTCTTC. This gives the protein CAWSFGQRLNEQFF.

The chain joins TRBV19 to TRBJ1-1, with 9 bases identical to TRBD1. The germline gives CDR1 LNHDA, CDR2 SQIVND (reference sequence). This CDR3 region has 16 residues. J lost 1 base, V lost 5 bases, and 8 bases had no gene match. The CDR3 DNA sequence: TGTGCCAGTAGTCCGACCCCGGGACAGGGGAACACTGAAGCTTTCTTT. Protein: CASSPTPGQGNTEAFF. Drawing the rest from reference TRBV19 and TRBJ1-1, the complete variable domain is DGGITQSPKYLFRKEGQNVTLSCEQNLNHDAMYWYRQDPGQGLRLIYYSQIVNDFQKGDIAEGYSVSREKKESFPLTVTSAQKNPTAFYLCASSPTPGQGNTEAFFGQGTRLTVV.

The chain links TRBV2 to TRBJ2-3; D perhaps matches TRBD2 (6 bases). Germline-derived CDR1 and CDR2 are SNHLY and FYNNEI. V was clipped by 4 bases and J by 5 bases, with 10 bases between them. This CDR3 is 13 amino acids long. The CDR3 nucleotides are TGTGCCAGCAGTGTGGGACTGGTAGATACGCAGTATTTT. Its translation is CASSVGLVDTQYF.

The CDR3 spells CASTKTGDGYTF. The CDR3 region has the DNA TGTGCCAGCACTAAGACAGGGGATGGCTACACCTTC. V gene TRBV28 combines with J gene TRBJ1-2; 8 nucleotides align to TRBD1. CDR3 length: 12 amino acids. Trimming at V came to 7 bases and at J to 6 bases, leaving 4 bases not matched to a gene. The germline V gene encodes CDR1 MDHEN and CDR2 SYDVKM.

The V call is TRBV5-1, the J call TRBJ2-7, with D possibly matching TRBD2 (5 bases). Germline V CDR1 and CDR2: SGHRS, YFSETQ. The CDR3 length is 13 residues. Trimming removed 1 base at V and 3 bases at J, with 8 bases between. Here the CDR3 DNA reads TGCGCCAGCAGCTTGTCAGGACTCTACGAGCAGTACTTC. The encoded protein is CASSLSGLYEQYF.

The chain combines TRBV19 with TRBJ1-1; D is undetermined. The V end lost 4 bases, the J end lost 12 bases, and 12 bases lay between the germline ends. The CDR3 contains 11 residues. CDR1 is LNHDA and CDR2 is SQIVND in the germline V gene (reference sequence). The CDR3 DNA reads as TGTGCCAGTAGTAAGCATGTCGAATCTTTCTTT. Translation: CASSKHVESFF.

This clone was seen a handful of times. This rearrangement joins TRBV18 to TRBJ1-3; TRBD1 might be the D (5 bases). The CDR3 sequence is 15 residues long. V lost 3 bases, J lost 0 bases, and 9 bases lay in between. Germline V gene lookup returns CDR1 KGHSH and CDR2 LQKENI. The CDR3 bases are TGTGCCAGCTCACCGGGACTGACCTCTGGAAACACCATATATTTT. It codes for CASSPGLTSGNTIYF.

The count of this clone is one. The rearrangement joins TRBV10-3 to TRBJ2-1; 7 bases match TRBD2. CDR1 is ENHRY, CDR2 SYGVKD, per germline. The CDR3 is made up of 14 amino acids. J lost 8 bases, V lost 10 bases, and 14 bases had no gene match. In DNA form, the CDR3 reads TGTGCCACTAGGCAGAGGGAGGGTGGCGATGAGCAGTTCTTC. Translated, it gives CATRQREGGDEQFF.

V gene TRBV30 combines with J gene TRBJ1-5; 8 bases line up with TRBD1. CDR1 and CDR2 (germline): GTSNPN, SVGIG (reference sequence). V shed 3 bases, J shed 0 bases, and the junction held 7 bases outside the gene matches. The CDR3 is made up of 16 amino acids. The CDR3: CAWSWGQANSNQPQHF. The CDR3, as DNA: TGTGCCTGGAGCTGGGGACAGGCGAATAGCAATCAGCCCCAGCATTTT.

The chain links TRBV5-1 to TRBJ2-7, with 9 positions matching TRBD2. The junction had 7 bases not matched to a gene; V was cut back by 4 bases and J by 2 bases. In germline, CDR1 is SGHRS, CDR2 YFSETQ. The CDR3 runs 15 residues. In DNA form, the CDR3 reads TGCGCCAGCAGCCCCGGACTAGCGATAACCTACGAGCAGTACTTC. Residues: CASSPGLAITYEQYF.

This chain links TRBV28 with TRBJ2-7; weak D call: TRBD1 (5 bases). CDR1 MDHEN and CDR2 SYDVKM come from the germline V gene. Trimming cost V 6 bases and J 0 bases, with 12 bases left between them. The CDR3 spans 14 residues. CDR3 DNA sequence: TGTGCCAGCAGCATACCGACAGCCTCCTACGAGCAGTACTTC. It is translated as CASSIPTASYEQYF.

V gene TRBV4-1 combines with J gene TRBJ2-5, with a weak D call TRBD1 (6 bases). With the DNA end fitting TRBJ2-7 better, the J assignment may be wrong. The length of the CDR3 is 16 residues. CDR1 and CDR2 (germline): MGHRA, YSYEKL. The CDR3 DNA follows: TGCGCCAGCAGCGGACACCGGGACACCCGATCGTACGAGCAGTACTTC. It encodes CASSGHRDTRSYEQYF.

The chain has TRBV4-1 and TRBJ2-3; D ambiguous. The germline V gene has CDR1 MGHRA and CDR2 YSYEKL. The CDR3 totals 16 residues. V dropped 0 bases and J dropped 3 bases, with 13 bases sitting between them. The CDR3 protein is CASSQEVARRTDTQYF. CDR3 coding DNA: TGCGCCAGCAGCCAAGAAGTAGCTAGACGAACAGATACGCAGTATTTT.

The chain couples TRBV27 to TRBJ2-1; D not certain. The ends were cut back, 8 bases at V and 5 bases at J, with 16 bases in the middle. CDR3 size: 14 residues. Germline-derived CDR1 and CDR2 are MNHEY and SMNVEV (reference sequence). The CDR3 DNA reads TGTGCCAGCTCCTCGCGCTTTAGGGACAATGAGCAGTTCTTC. This translates into CASSSRFRDNEQFF.

Comment on this clone: The identical CDR3 is also encoded by other nucleotide sequences in the sample. The chain uses TRBV18 and TRBJ1-5; D uncertain. Germline CDR1 is KGHSH and CDR2 is LQKENI. V was clipped by 3 bases and J by 4 bases, with 7 bases between them. The CDR3 is 13 amino acids. In DNA form, the CDR3 reads TGTGCCAGCTCACCCACGGAAAATCAGCCCCAGCATTTT. Amino acids: CASSPTENQPQHF.

This clone came up once. The chain uses TRBV7-5 and TRBJ2-7; the DNA was not used to check the table's D call, TRBD2. TRBV7-5 is labeled a pseudogene. This CDR3 is built from 20 residues. The CDR3 sequence: CVRSYRLFVQLAGGRYEQYF. For the CDR3, the DNA is TGTGTCAGAAGCTACCGCCTTTTCGTCCAACTAGCGGGAGGACGCTACGAGCAGTACTTC.

This chain uses TRBV29-1 with TRBJ2-1; D is undetermined. V gave up 4 bases and J gave up 6 bases, with 22 bases separating them. The CDR3 runs to 16 residues. Germline CDR1 reads SQVTM; CDR2 reads ANQGSEA. As DNA, the CDR3 is TGCAGCGTTGTCGTACTTGACAAGGGCGTGGGCAATGAGCAGTTCTTC. Translating gives CSVVVLDKGVGNEQFF.

The V and J genes are TRBV9 and TRBJ1-2; tentatively, D is TRBD1 (5 bases). Trimming removed 1 base at V and 2 bases at J, with 9 bases between. Germline values: CDR1 SGDLS, CDR2 YYNGEE. The CDR3 totals 14 residues. The CDR3 region is CASSVSGGNYGYTF. The DNA of the CDR3 is TGTGCCAGCAGCGTATCCGGGGGGAACTATGGCTACACCTTC.

This clone has a single count. The rearrangement uses TRBV9 and TRBJ2-3, with D perhaps TRBD1 (6 bases). This CDR3 has 16 amino acids. V was shortened by 3 bases and J by 0 bases, with 14 bases between the two germline ends. Germline-derived CDR1 and CDR2 are SGDLS and YYNGEE. The CDR3 bases are TGTGCCAGCAGCGGACGGACAGTTGCTAGCACAGATACGCAGTATTTT. Its protein product is CASSGRTVASTDTQYF.

This sequence joins TRBV5-5 and TRBJ2-4, with 7 bases fitting TRBD1. Looked up from germline, CDR1 is SGHKS and CDR2 is YYEKEE (reference sequence). Trimming removed 4 bases from V and 0 bases from J; junction bases left unmatched: 7. This CDR3 has 16 residues. DNA for the CDR3: TGTGCCAGCAGCAGACAGGGCGCCCTAGCCAAAAACATTCAGTACTTC. Protein: CASSRQGALAKNIQYF. Complete variable domain (other parts from reference TRBV5-5 and TRBJ2-4): DAGVTQSPTHLIKTRGQQVTLRCSPISGHKSVSWYQQVLGQGPQFIFQYYEKEERGRGNFPDRFSARQFPNYSSELNVNALLLGDSALYLCASSRQGALAKNIQYFGAGTRLSVL.